This is a list of T cell receptor beta chains from one sample in a study of blood T cell repertoires in COVID-19. Sequencing was performed with immunoSEQ multiplex PCR; in TCRdb, only in-frame clones are kept and a portion is missing. The sample has about 280,000 clones; around 90% are singletons. The sample was peripheral blood. Source of these receptors: a man aged 50-59 years with acute or convalescent COVID-19. CDR3s include the opening cysteine and the closing phenylalanine or tryptophan. D genes are given only for firm matches. Where a row states a size, it is once, few, many or the class of an expanded clone; other rows omit it.

J: TRBJ1-3
size: NA
V: TRBV5-1
D: NA
CDR3: CASSVQGNSGNTIYF
DNA: TGCGCCAGCAGCGTACAGGGCAACTCTGGAAACACCATATATTTT

J: TRBJ1-2
size: NA
V: TRBV29-1
D: NA
CDR3: CSVTALWGYTF
DNA: TGCAGCGTTACAGCCCTCTGGGGCTACACCTTC

J: TRBJ1-3
size: NA
V: TRBV29-1
D: TRBD1
CDR3: CSVVNRGPVGNTIYF
DNA: TGCAGCGTGGTGAACAGGGGGCCGGTTGGAAACACCATATATTTT

J: TRBJ2-1
size: NA
V: TRBV7-9
D: NA
CDR3: CASSLVGAQGAQFF
DNA: TGTGCCAGCAGCTTAGTTGGGGCCCAAGGGGCGCAGTTCTTC

J: TRBJ1-1
size: NA
V: TRBV27
D: NA
CDR3: CASSLSGRNTEAFF
DNA: TGTGCCAGCAGTTTGTCTGGCAGAAACACTGAAGCTTTCTTT

J: TRBJ1-3
size: NA
V: TRBV5-8
D: NA
CDR3: CASSPQGAGNTIYF
DNA: TGTGCCAGCAGCCCGCAGGGTGCTGGAAACACCATATATTTT

J: TRBJ2-1
size: once
V: TRBV29-1
D: TRBD1
CDR3: CSVLLLTGTAQFF
DNA: TGCAGCGTACTACTACTGACCGGGACAGCTCAGTTCTTC

J: TRBJ2-3
size: NA
V: TRBV7-3
D: NA
CDR3: CASSLSPLQTSTDTQYF
DNA: TGTGCCAGCAGCTTATCCCCACTCCAAACTAGCACAGATACGCAGTATTTT

J: TRBJ1-1
size: NA
V: TRBV19
D: NA
CDR3: CASSNGWADYEAFF
DNA: TGTGCCAGTAGTAACGGCTGGGCTGACTATGAAGCTTTCTTT

J: TRBJ2-1
size: NA
V: TRBV10-1
D: NA
CDR3: CASSESNGGFF
DNA: TGCGCCAGCAGTGAGTCGAACGGAGGGTTCTTC

J: TRBJ1-6
size: NA
V: TRBV30
D: NA
CDR3: CAWTGEPNSPLHF
DNA: TGTGCCTGGACAGGGGAACCCAATTCACCCCTCCACTTT

J: TRBJ1-3
size: NA
V: TRBV9
D: NA
CDR3: CASSVEWHPGVIYF
DNA: TGTGCCAGCAGCGTAGAATGGCACCCGGGGGTAATATATTTT

J: TRBJ2-3
size: NA
V: TRBV11-2
D: TRBD2
CDR3: CASRPHLAGSLDTQYF
DNA: TGTGCCAGCAGGCCTCATTTAGCGGGGTCCCTAGATACGCAGTATTTT

J: TRBJ2-7
size: NA
V: TRBV7-2
D: TRBD2
CDR3: CASSLARLAGGVQYF
DNA: TGTGCCAGCAGCTTAGCCCGACTAGCGGGGGGGGTGCAGTACTTC

J: TRBJ1-5
size: NA
V: TRBV6-5
D: NA
CDR3: CASSQKGGNQPQHF
DNA: TGTGCCAGCAGCCAAAAAGGGGGCAATCAGCCCCAGCATTTT

J: TRBJ2-3
size: NA
V: TRBV19
D: NA
CDR3: CASKETVSTDTQYF
DNA: TGTGCCAGTAAAGAGACAGTTAGCACAGATACGCAGTATTTT

J: TRBJ2-7
size: NA
V: TRBV6-5
D: TRBD2
CDR3: CASSASGGYEQYF
DNA: TGTGCCAGCAGCGCTAGCGGGGGGTACGAGCAGTACTTC

J: TRBJ2-7
size: NA
V: TRBV9
D: NA
CDR3: CASSVDGSYEQYF
DNA: TGTGCCAGCAGCGTAGACGGCTCCTACGAGCAGTACTTC

J: TRBJ1-1
size: NA
V: TRBV18
D: NA
CDR3: CASSSKPQNTEAFF
DNA: TGTGCCAGCTCATCTAAACCGCAGAACACTGAAGCTTTCTTT

J: TRBJ1-4
size: NA
V: TRBV15
D: NA
CDR3: CATSRSWGATNEKLFF
DNA: TGTGCCACCAGCAGATCCTGGGGAGCAACTAATGAAAAACTGTTTTTT

J: TRBJ1-2
size: NA
V: TRBV25-1
D: TRBD1
CDR3: CASSDGTGGESGYTF
DNA: TGTGCCAGCAGTGATGGGACAGGGGGCGAGAGTGGCTACACCTTC

J: TRBJ2-6
size: few
V: TRBV19
D: NA
CDR3: CASSIGRFGGESGANVLTF
DNA: TGTGCCAGTAGTATCGGTCGGTTCGGAGGGGAGTCTGGGGCCAACGTCCTGACTTTC

J: TRBJ1-5
size: NA
V: TRBV6-6
D: TRBD1
CDR3: CATGTGGNQPQHF
DNA: TGTGCCACCGGGACAGGGGGCAATCAGCCCCAGCATTTT

J: TRBJ1-2
size: NA
V: TRBV10-2
D: NA
CDR3: CASSESAGMNYGYTF
DNA: TGCGCCAGCAGTGAGTCTGCGGGCATGAACTATGGCTACACCTTC

J: TRBJ2-3
size: NA
V: TRBV18
D: TRBD1
CDR3: CASSPRGQEDTQYF
DNA: TGTGCCAGCTCACCACGAGGACAGGAAGATACGCAGTATTTT

J: TRBJ1-2
size: NA
V: TRBV7-8
D: TRBD1
CDR3: CASSSTGVLDGYTF
DNA: TGTGCCAGCAGCTCGACAGGGGTATTAGATGGCTACACCTTC

J: TRBJ2-6
size: few
V: TRBV10-1
D: TRBD1
CDR3: CASSQGAVGANVLTF
DNA: TGCGCCAGCAGTCAGGGGGCGGTCGGGGCCAACGTCCTGACTTTC

J: TRBJ2-2
size: once
V: TRBV7-6
D: NA
CDR3: CASSPRSSGELFF
DNA: TGTGCCAGCAGCCCCCGGAGCAGCGGGGAGCTGTTTTTT

J: TRBJ1-2
size: NA
V: TRBV2
D: NA
CDR3: CASSENPPPVDYGYTF
DNA: TGTGCCAGCAGTGAAAACCCCCCTCCGGTCGACTATGGCTACACCTTC

J: TRBJ1-3
size: NA
V: TRBV5-1
D: NA
CDR3: CASSYTVTGSGNTIYF
DNA: TGCGCCAGCAGCTACACCGTGACGGGATCTGGAAACACCATATATTTT

J: TRBJ2-5
size: NA
V: TRBV5-1
D: TRBD1
CDR3: CASSLSGGYTGETQYF
DNA: TGCGCCAGCAGCTTGTCAGGGGGCTATACTGGAGAGACCCAGTACTTC

J: TRBJ2-7
size: once
V: TRBV6-2/TRBV6-3
D: TRBD2
CDR3: CASSPFERGAYEQYF
DNA: TGTGCCAGCAGTCCCTTCGAGCGGGGGGCCTACGAGCAGTACTTC

J: TRBJ2-1
size: NA
V: TRBV18
D: NA
CDR3: CASSRGSGDNEQFF
DNA: TGTGCCAGCTCAAGAGGGTCGGGAGACAATGAGCAGTTCTTC

J: TRBJ2-5
size: NA
V: TRBV11-3
D: NA
CDR3: CASSLGRVETQYF
DNA: TGTGCCAGCAGCTTAGGCAGGGTAGAGACCCAGTACTTC

J: TRBJ2-1
size: NA
V: TRBV6-5
D: TRBD1
CDR3: CASSYGWDSNEQFF
DNA: TGTGCCAGCAGTTACGGGTGGGACAGCAATGAGCAGTTCTTC

J: TRBJ2-7
size: NA
V: TRBV7-9
D: NA
CDR3: CASSLGGIGNEQYF
DNA: TGTGCCAGCAGCTTAGGAGGGATCGGGAACGAGCAGTACTTC

J: TRBJ2-3
size: once
V: TRBV14
D: NA
CDR3: CASSQDFGVSTADTQYF
DNA: TGTGCCAGCAGCCAAGATTTTGGTGTCTCTACAGCAGATACGCAGTATTTT

J: TRBJ1-2
size: NA
V: TRBV19
D: NA
CDR3: CASSMAGLGYGYTF
DNA: TGTGCCAGTAGTATGGCAGGTTTGGGCTATGGCTACACCTTC

J: TRBJ1-4
size: NA
V: TRBV25-1
D: TRBD1
CDR3: CASSDQGDDEKLFF
DNA: TGTGCCAGCAGTGACCAGGGGGATGATGAAAAACTGTTTTTT

J: TRBJ2-5
size: once
V: TRBV3-1/TRBV3-2
D: TRBD1
CDR3: CASSRPLTGQETQYF
DNA: TGTGCCAGCAGCCGCCCCTTGACAGGGCAAGAGACCCAGTACTTC

J: TRBJ1-1
size: NA
V: TRBV5-6
D: NA
CDR3: CASSGNMNTEAFF
DNA: TGTGCCAGCAGCGGCAACATGAACACTGAAGCTTTCTTT

J: TRBJ2-7
size: NA
V: TRBV5-5
D: TRBD1
CDR3: CASSSRQGTSSYEQYF
DNA: TGTGCCAGCAGCTCGAGACAGGGAACAAGCTCCTACGAGCAGTACTTC

J: TRBJ2-3
size: NA
V: TRBV29-1
D: TRBD1
CDR3: CSVAGGERSTDTQYF
DNA: TGCAGCGTCGCAGGGGGAGAGCGGAGCACAGATACGCAGTATTTT

J: TRBJ1-2
size: NA
V: TRBV5-4
D: TRBD1
CDR3: CASSLQGAYGYTF
DNA: TGTGCCAGCAGCCTTCAGGGGGCCTATGGCTACACCTTC

J: TRBJ1-2
size: NA
V: TRBV6-5
D: NA
CDR3: CASSYSGGNYGYTF
DNA: TGTGCCAGCAGTTACTCTGGGGGGAACTATGGCTACACCTTC

J: TRBJ2-7
size: NA
V: TRBV18
D: TRBD1
CDR3: CASSPSGTAPYEQYF
DNA: TGTGCCAGCTCACCATCCGGGACAGCCCCTTACGAGCAGTACTTC

J: TRBJ2-1
size: NA
V: TRBV5-1
D: TRBD2
CDR3: CASSLEASGASSYNEQFF
DNA: TGCGCCAGCAGCTTGGAGGCTAGCGGGGCTAGCTCCTACAATGAGCAGTTCTTC

J: TRBJ1-1
size: NA
V: TRBV13
D: NA
CDR3: CASSHRGEMNTEAFF
DNA: TGTGCCAGCAGCCACCGGGGAGAAATGAACACTGAAGCTTTCTTT

J: TRBJ1-1
size: NA
V: TRBV6-5
D: NA
CDR3: CASSLEGNTEAFF
DNA: TGTGCCAGCAGCCTCGAGGGGAACACTGAAGCTTTCTTT

J: TRBJ1-6
size: NA
V: TRBV11-2
D: NA
CDR3: CASSLNTVSSYNSPLHF
DNA: TGTGCCAGCAGCTTAAACACAGTGAGCTCCTATAATTCACCCCTCCACTTT

J: TRBJ2-7
size: NA
V: TRBV2
D: NA
CDR3: CASTLDRGSYEQYF
DNA: TGTGCCAGCACCCTCGATAGGGGATCCTACGAGCAGTACTTC